The 21 T cell receptor beta chains presented below share a single source sample, sequenced in a study of cytomegalovirus exposure and HLA in healthy donors. PCR primers comprised 60 Vbeta and 13 Jbeta primers. Some clones are missing from TCRdb's copy, which holds only in-frame ones; the method was immunoSEQ multiplex PCR. The sample includes about 110,000 clones, roughly 13% of them seen just once. The sequencing input was PBMCs. These receptor sequences come from a man aged 35 to 55 in good health and CMV-seropositive.

V and J are TRBV6-5 and TRBJ2-5; 7 nucleotides align to TRBD1. CDR1 and CDR2 (germline): MNHEY, SVGAGI. With V trimmed by 0 bases and J by 5 bases, 6 bases remained unmatched. This CDR3 is 15 amino acids long. CDR3 sequence (DNA): TGTGCCAGCAGTTACTCGGGGACAGCCGTCGAGACCCAGTACTTC. Translated: CASSYSGTAVETQYF.

The chain combines TRBV19 with TRBJ2-2; weak D call: TRBD2 (5 bases). Germline CDR1 LNHDA, CDR2 SQIVND (reference sequence). With 6 bases removed from V and 5 bases from J, the gap between germline ends came to 13 bases. The CDR3 is 14 residues long. CDR3 amino acids: CASRLGDLTGELFF. CDR3 nucleotide sequence: TGTGCCAGTAGACTAGGAGACCTAACCGGGGAGCTGTTTTTT. The full variable domain, in which reference TRBV19 and TRBJ2-2 provide the parts outside the CDR3, is DGGITQSPKYLFRKEGQNVTLSCEQNLNHDAMYWYRQDPGQGLRLIYYSQIVNDFQKGDIAEGYSVSREKKESFPLTVTSAQKNPTAFYLCASRLGDLTGELFFGEGSRLTVL.

This clone occurred a few times. The V and J genes are TRBV6-5 and TRBJ2-2, with D perhaps matching TRBD2 (5 bases). Germline assignment: CDR1 MNHEY and CDR2 SVGAGI. This CDR3 has 15 amino acids. V was trimmed by 7 bases and J by 5 bases, leaving 17 bases between them. CDR3 coding DNA: TGTGCCAGCACCTCACCTGGGAGAAGGACCGGGGAGCTGTTTTTT. As protein: CASTSPGRRTGELFF.

V and J are TRBV5-1 and TRBJ1-5, with D perhaps matching TRBD1 (6 bases). Between the trimmed V and J ends, which lost 1 base and 7 bases, there was a span of 9 bases. CDR3 length: 13 residues. In germline, CDR1 is SGHRS, CDR2 YFSETQ. The CDR3 region has the DNA TGCGCCAGCAGCTTGTTACAGGGACAGCCCCAGCATTTT. Its protein is CASSLLQGQPQHF.

The genes are TRBV6-5 and TRBJ2-3, with D hard to call. V gave up 5 bases and J gave up 6 bases, with 12 bases separating them. Germline V gene lookup returns CDR1 MNHEY and CDR2 SVGAGI. The CDR3 contains 13 residues. Here the CDR3 reads CASSTTPRDTQYF. The CDR3 DNA sequence: TGTGCCAGCAGTACTACCCCCCGTGATACGCAGTATTTT.

This clone showed up just a few times. The chain uses TRBV29-1 and TRBJ2-7, with 11 bases lining up with TRBD1. This CDR3 contains 15 residues. V gave up 5 bases and J gave up 3 bases; unmatched junction bases: 9. From germline, CDR1 is SQVTM and CDR2 ANQGSEA. The CDR3 DNA reads as TGCAGCGTTCATAAGGGGGGGACAGGGGGCTACGAGCAGTACTTC. Residues: CSVHKGGTGGYEQYF.

The rearrangement uses TRBV18 and TRBJ2-3, with D maybe TRBD1 (5 bases). The V end was cut by 6 bases, the J end by 2 bases, with 15 bases between. The CDR3 spans 15 residues. Looked up from germline, CDR1 is KGHSH and CDR2 is LQKENI. CDR3 sequence reads: CASSASQGSTDTQYF. The CDR3 bases are TGTGCCAGCTCGGCCTCCCAGGGATCCACAGATACGCAGTATTTT.

This clone showed up just a few times. This chain uses TRBV7-6 with TRBJ2-7; TRBD1 agrees at 9 bases. Looked up from germline, CDR1 is SGHVS and CDR2 is FNYEAQ. This CDR3 is built from 15 residues. V lost 4 bases to trimming and J lost 1 base; unmatched junction nucleotides: 5. CDR3 sequence (DNA): TGTGCCAGCAGCTCCGAGACAGGGGGATCCTACGAGCAGTACTTC. This translates into CASSSETGGSYEQYF.

This chain joins TRBV28 and TRBJ2-2; 9 nucleotides line up with TRBD2. The J segment lost 13 bases and the V segment lost 7 bases, leaving 10 bases of the junction unmatched. CDR1 and CDR2 (germline): MDHEN, SYDVKM. The CDR3 spans 13 residues. CDR3: CASTQGLARGLFF. Here the CDR3 DNA reads TGTGCCAGCACCCAAGGACTAGCGAGGGGGCTGTTTTTT. Full variable domain (remainder filled in from reference TRBV28 and TRBJ2-2): DVKVTQSSRYLVKRTGEKVFLECVQDMDHENMFWYRQDPGLGLRLIYFSYDVKMKEKGDIPEGYSVSREKKERFSLILESASTNQTSMYLCASTQGLARGLFFGEGSRLTVL.

The gene calls are TRBV7-9 and TRBJ1-5; D is perhaps TRBD1 (5 bases). Germline lookup yields CDR1 SEHNR and CDR2 FQNEAQ (reference sequence). CDR3 length: 13 amino acids. The V end was cut by 3 bases, the J end by 7 bases, with 10 bases between. The CDR3 region has the DNA TGTGCCAGCAGCTTCAGGGAAGGGCAGCCCCAGCATTTT. Protein: CASSFREGQPQHF.

This sequence joins TRBV6-6 and TRBJ1-2; the D gene is possibly TRBD1 (6 bases). The CDR3 is 13 amino acids. V was clipped by 8 bases and J by 11 bases, with 21 bases between them. The germline CDR1 and CDR2 sequences are MNHNY and SVGAGI (reference sequence). The CDR3 sequence is CASSLGGPQGYTF. The CDR3, as DNA: TGTGCCAGCTCCCTCGGGGGGCCACAAGGTTACACCTTC.

The chain employs TRBV5-4 and TRBJ2-2; D might be TRBD1 (6 bases). The CDR3 covers 15 residues. The germline V gene has CDR1 SGHNT and CDR2 YYREEE (reference sequence). Trimming took 4 bases from V and 0 from J, leaving 10 bases between them. As DNA, the CDR3 is TGTGCCAGCAGCAAGGGGGAAGCGAACACCGGGGAGCTGTTTTTT. This translates into CASSKGEANTGELFF.

The chain links TRBV4-1 to TRBJ1-1; TRBD1 is a possible D gene (6 bases). Germline V gives CDR1 MGHRA, CDR2 YSYEKL. V lost 11 bases and J lost 1, with 14 bases in between. The length of the CDR3 is 13 residues. The CDR3 coding sequence is TGCGCCTGTTCGGGGGGCCGGAACACTGAAGCTTTCTTT. Protein sequence: CACSGGRNTEAFF.

J is TRBJ2-1 and V is TRBV20-1, with D unclear. CDR1 is DFQATT and CDR2 is SNEGSKA in the germline V gene (reference sequence). The CDR3 spans 11 residues. Trimming took 3 bases from V and 5 from J, leaving 5 bases between them. CDR3 coding DNA: TGCAGTGCTAGTCGGGACAATGAGCAGTTCTTC. Translated, it gives CSASRDNEQFF.

The chain is built from TRBV2 and TRBJ1-5, with TRBD1 matching 10 bases. Germline V gives CDR1 SNHLY, CDR2 FYNNEI. Trimming at V came to 6 bases and at J to 5 bases, leaving 10 bases not matched to a gene. The CDR3 runs 16 residues. The CDR3 region is CASSSRGTGDDQPQHF. In nucleotides, the CDR3 is TGTGCCAGCAGCTCTAGGGGGACAGGGGACGATCAGCCCCAGCATTTT.

The rearrangement uses TRBV7-9 and TRBJ2-7; 9 bases map to TRBD1. With V trimmed by 5 bases and J by 10 bases, 15 bases remained unmatched. This CDR3 region has 15 residues. Germline values: CDR1 SEHNR, CDR2 FQNEAQ (reference sequence). CDR3 amino acids: CASSPLRGQGSVQYF. The CDR3 bases are TGTGCCAGCAGCCCCCTCCGGGGACAGGGATCGGTCCAGTACTTC. Based on the CDR3 plus reference TRBV7-9 and TRBJ2-7, the full variable domain is DTGVSQNPRHKITKRGQNVTFRCDPISEHNRLYWYRQTLGQGPEFLTYFQNEAQLEKSRLLSDRFSAERPKGSFSTLEIQRTEQGDSAMYLCASSPLRGQGSVQYFGPGTRLTVT.

This clone was detected a few times. The CDR3 DNA follows: TGTGCCAGCAGCTTAACAGGGTACGAGCAGTACTTC. Its protein is CASSLTGYEQYF. V is TRBV7-6 and J is TRBJ2-7; tentatively, D is TRBD1 (6 bases). Trimming shortened V by 2 bases and J by 4 bases, and 6 bases separated the two germline ends. Per the germline V gene, CDR1 is SGHVS and CDR2 is FNYEAQ. This CDR3 comprises 12 residues.

This sequence joins TRBV12-5 and TRBJ2-7; D uncertain. V was clipped by 5 bases and J by 8 bases, with 10 bases between them. The germline gives CDR1 LGHNT, CDR2 FRNRAP. The CDR3 has 11 residues. Written as DNA, the CDR3 is TGTGCTAGTGGTGAGGCGAGGAAGCAGTACTTC. Translating it yields CASGEARKQYF.

This clone was counted between two and nine times. The chain employs TRBV6-4 and TRBJ2-1, with 8 bases identical to TRBD2. Germline CDR1 reads MRHNA; CDR2 reads SNTAGT. Unmatched junction bases numbered 2, after V lost 1 base and J lost 3 bases. The CDR3 is 15 amino acids. CDR3 amino acids: CASSDLAGNYNEQFF. CDR3 DNA: TGTGCCAGCAGTGACTTAGCGGGAAACTACAATGAGCAGTTCTTC.

This clone was seen only a few times. This sequence joins TRBV5-1 and TRBJ1-1; no reliable D call. Germline V lookup: CDR1 SGHRS, CDR2 YFSETQ. This CDR3 is built from 14 residues. Trimming stripped 4 bases from V and 0 bases from J, with 10 bases between. CDR3 loop: CASSQPGVNTEAFF. The CDR3 nucleotides read TGCGCCAGCAGCCAGCCCGGGGTGAACACTGAAGCTTTCTTT.

This clone was counted a few times. This rearrangement joins TRBV6-1 to TRBJ2-1, with 7 bases lining up with TRBD2. There are 14 residues in the CDR3. After removal of 4 bases from V and 12 bases from J, the junction contained 12 bases not matched to a gene. CDR1 and CDR2 (germline): MNHNS, SASEGT. In DNA form, the CDR3 reads TGTGCCAGCAGTGTATACAGCGAGGGAGGGCGGCAGTTCTTC. It specifies CASSVYSEGGRQFF.